A selection of T cell receptor beta chains follows, all from one sample in a study of cytomegalovirus exposure and HLA in healthy donors. Here immunoSEQ multiplex PCR was the method, and the copy in TCRdb shows in-frame clones only, minus some. The sample lists some 120,000 clones, 55% to 70% occurring once. The sample comprised PBMCs. The receptors derive from a woman aged 25 to 39 in good health and CMV-seronegative. Both conserved end residues are part of each CDR3. Fields, in order: V gene, J gene, D gene, clone size, CDR3 protein, CDR3 DNA. A D gene is named only where the DNA matches it firmly. Some rows mark clone size as missing; the rest say once, few, many or name a class of expanded clone.

>TRBV18|TRBJ1-4|TRBD1|few
CASSPGQGNEKLFF
TGTGCCAGCTCACCGGGACAGGGGAATGAAAAACTGTTTTTT
>TRBV6-1|TRBJ1-5|NA|NA
CASSDRGISNQPQHF
TGTGCCAGCAGTGATCGGGGGATTAGCAATCAGCCCCAGCATTTT
>TRBV27|TRBJ2-3|NA|NA
CASSLAGTDTQYF
TGTGCCAGCAGTTTAGCGGGCACAGATACGCAGTATTTT
>TRBV28|TRBJ2-7|TRBD2|NA
CASSLSWADQGAGVPYEQYF
TGTGCCAGCAGTTTGTCCTGGGCCGACCAGGGAGCGGGGGTTCCCTACGAGCAGTACTTC
>TRBV6-6|TRBJ1-5|NA|NA
CASSILRAGDGQPQHF
TGTGCCAGCAGCATCCTTAGAGCAGGGGACGGTCAGCCCCAGCATTTT
>TRBV15|TRBJ1-6|NA|NA
CATSRASLNSPLHF
TGTGCCACCAGCAGAGCCAGTCTCAATTCACCCCTCCACTTT
>TRBV4-3|TRBJ2-7|TRBD1|NA
CASSQAQGAYEQYF
TGCGCCAGCAGCCAAGCTCAGGGGGCCTACGAGCAGTACTTC
>TRBV6-5|TRBJ2-1|TRBD2|NA
CASSYSASGRVEQFF
TGTGCCAGCAGTTACTCTGCCAGCGGGAGGGTTGAGCAGTTCTTC
>TRBV7-8|TRBJ1-6|NA|NA
CASSLSSAVNSPLHF
TGTGCCAGCAGCTTATCTTCCGCAGTTAATTCACCCCTCCACTTT
>TRBV18|TRBJ2-5|TRBD1|few
CASSATKGAGSQETQYF
TGTGCCAGCTCAGCAACGAAGGGGGCAGGAAGCCAAGAGACCCAGTACTTC
>TRBV7-3|TRBJ2-3|TRBD2|NA
CASSPGLAILSTDTQYF
TGTGCCAGCAGCCCGGGACTAGCGATCCTGAGCACAGATACGCAGTATTTT
>TRBV7-2|TRBJ1-4|NA|NA
CASAQGINEKLFF
TGTGCCAGCGCCCAGGGTATTAATGAAAAACTGTTTTTT
>TRBV2|TRBJ1-1|NA|NA
CASSEGAAIQAFF
TGTGCCAGCAGTGAAGGGGCAGCCATACAAGCTTTCTTT
>TRBV6-5|TRBJ1-1|TRBD1|NA
CASSYGDRPNTEAFF
TGTGCCAGCAGTTACGGGGACAGGCCGAACACTGAAGCTTTCTTT
>TRBV9|TRBJ1-4|NA|NA
CASSANRVGREKLFF
TGTGCCAGCAGCGCCAACAGGGTGGGAAGGGAAAAACTGTTTTTT
>TRBV28|TRBJ2-7|TRBD2|NA
CASLGTSGRDTYEQYF
TGTGCCAGCCTTGGGACTAGCGGGAGGGATACCTACGAGCAGTACTTC
>TRBV4-1|TRBJ1-2|TRBD1|few
CASSQEGTGGMSYTF
TGCGCCAGCAGCCAAGAAGGGACAGGGGGCATGAGCTACACCTTC
>TRBV7-2|TRBJ1-1|NA|NA
CASSLASVMNTEAFF
TGTGCCAGCAGCTTAGCGTCAGTTATGAACACTGAAGCTTTCTTT
>TRBV4-3|TRBJ1-2|TRBD1|NA
CASSQGGGNYGYTF
TGCGCCAGCAGCCAAGGAGGGGGCAACTATGGCTACACCTTC
>TRBV10-3|TRBJ2-7|NA|once
CAISDQSRSYEQYF
TGTGCCATCAGTGACCAGTCACGATCGTACGAGCAGTACTTC
>TRBV19|TRBJ2-1|NA|NA
CASSEYTGEQFF
TGTGCCAGTAGTGAGTATACCGGTGAGCAGTTCTTC
>TRBV11-2|TRBJ2-3|TRBD2|NA
CASSLDPRLAGGKDTQYF
TGTGCCAGCAGCTTAGATCCCCGACTAGCGGGAGGGAAAGATACGCAGTATTTT
>TRBV5-1|TRBJ2-5|TRBD2|once
CASSFAGGEETQYF
TGCGCCAGCAGCTTTGCGGGAGGGGAAGAGACCCAGTACTTC
>TRBV7-8|TRBJ1-2|NA|NA
CASSANRGQPGGYTF
TGTGCCAGCAGCGCCAACCGTGGGCAGCCGGGGGGCTACACCTTC
>TRBV14|TRBJ2-7|NA|NA
CASSQGGGTEQYF
TGTGCCAGCAGCCAAGGAGGCGGTACCGAGCAGTACTTC
>TRBV27|TRBJ1-4|TRBD1|once
CASSRIYDRAREKLFF
TGTGCCAGCAGTCGGATCTATGACAGGGCACGAGAAAAACTGTTTTTT
>TRBV28|TRBJ2-2|NA|NA
CASSLPRRTGELFF
TGTGCCAGCAGTTTACCGAGGCGCACCGGGGAGCTGTTTTTT
>TRBV13|TRBJ2-7|TRBD1|NA
CASSLAPGQGDYEQYF
TGTGCCAGCAGCTTAGCGCCGGGACAGGGCGACTACGAGCAGTACTTC
>TRBV28|TRBJ2-7|NA|NA
CASSFSQVRDEQYF
TGTGCCAGCAGTTTTTCCCAGGTCCGAGACGAGCAGTACTTC
>TRBV5-1|TRBJ2-5|TRBD2|NA
CASSPGLAGGQETQYF
TGCGCCAGCAGCCCAGGACTAGCGGGAGGACAAGAGACCCAGTACTTC
>TRBV5-6|TRBJ1-5|NA|once
CASSFRGRGVDQPQHF
TGTGCCAGCAGCTTTAGGGGCAGGGGAGTAGATCAGCCCCAGCATTTT
>TRBV19|TRBJ1-2|NA|NA
CASSGTDGYTF
TGTGCCAGTAGTGGGACTGACGGCTACACCTTC
>TRBV19|TRBJ2-7|TRBD2|NA
CASSIGGLAGPYEQYF
TGTGCCAGTAGTATAGGGGGACTAGCGGGACCCTACGAGCAGTACTTC
>TRBV10-3|TRBJ2-1|TRBD2|few
CAIGTGTSGSYEQFF
TGTGCCATCGGAACCGGGACTAGCGGGAGCTACGAGCAGTTCTTC
>TRBV7-2|TRBJ2-3|TRBD2|NA
CASSPLGGRGTDTQYF
TGTGCCAGCAGTCCCCTAGGCGGGAGGGGCACAGATACGCAGTATTTT
>TRBV2|TRBJ1-1|NA|NA
CASRDMRTEAFF
TGTGCCAGCAGAGACATGCGAACTGAAGCTTTCTTT
>TRBV5-1|TRBJ1-4|TRBD1|once
CASSARPGQKNEKLFF
TGCGCCAGCAGCGCGAGACCGGGACAGAAGAATGAAAAACTGTTTTTT
>TRBV7-9|TRBJ2-7|NA|once
CASSFPQNEQYF
TGTGCCAGCAGCTTCCCACAGAACGAGCAGTACTTC
>TRBV5-6|TRBJ2-5|TRBD2|NA
CASSLAGGGETQYF
TGTGCCAGCAGCTTGGCGGGAGGTGGCGAGACCCAGTACTTC
>TRBV6-6|TRBJ2-4|NA|NA
CASSYSTGGGSNIQYF
TGTGCCAGCAGTTACTCGACTGGAGGGGGCTCGAACATTCAGTACTTC
>TRBV9|TRBJ2-3|NA|few
CASSTTQGGGTDTQYF
TGTGCCAGCAGCACGACCCAGGGTGGGGGCACAGATACGCAGTATTTT
>TRBV15|TRBJ2-2|TRBD2|NA
CATSRDRGLARDTGELFF
TGTGCCACCAGCAGAGACCGCGGACTAGCTCGGGACACCGGGGAGCTGTTTTTT
>TRBV7-6|TRBJ1-4|NA|NA
CASSRDLGTNEKLFF
TGTGCCAGCAGCCGAGACTTGGGAACTAATGAAAAACTGTTTTTT
>TRBV4-1|TRBJ2-2|NA|NA
CASSQGWGAGELFF
TGCGCCAGCAGCCAAGGTTGGGGGGCCGGGGAGCTGTTTTTT
>TRBV5-1|TRBJ1-5|NA|NA
CASSVNGGGNQPQHF
TGCGCCAGCAGCGTTAACGGGGGAGGGAATCAGCCCCAGCATTTT
>TRBV30|TRBJ1-5|NA|NA
CAWSTVRNQPQHF
TGTGCCTGGAGCACAGTGCGCAATCAGCCCCAGCATTTT
>TRBV28|TRBJ1-1|TRBD1|few
CASSSRQGWNTEAFF
TGTGCCAGCAGTTCAAGACAGGGGTGGAACACTGAAGCTTTCTTT
>TRBV28|TRBJ1-5|TRBD1|few
CASSLFEGQGSYQPQHF
TGTGCCAGCAGTTTATTCGAGGGACAGGGGTCTTATCAGCCCCAGCATTTT
>TRBV28|TRBJ1-1|TRBD1|NA
CASTGQGRSLAFF
TGTGCCAGCACGGGACAGGGACGTAGTTTAGCTTTCTTT
>TRBV5-4|TRBJ2-7|NA|NA
CASSTPTTGFHEQYF
TGTGCCAGCAGCACCCCGACAACAGGGTTCCACGAGCAGTACTTC
>TRBV7-3|TRBJ2-5|TRBD1|NA
CASSPKGQGETQYF
TGTGCCAGCAGCCCAAAGGGACAGGGAGAGACCCAGTACTTC
>TRBV6-4|TRBJ2-3|NA|few
CASSSGSTDTQYF
TGTGCCAGCAGTAGCGGGAGCACAGATACGCAGTATTTT
>TRBV27|TRBJ2-2|NA|NA
CASRYVQGGINTGELFF
TGTGCCAGCAGATACGTACAGGGGGGGATAAACACCGGGGAGCTGTTTTTT
>TRBV23-1|TRBJ2-2|NA|NA
CASSQEIAAGELFF
TGCGCCAGCAGTCAAGAAATAGCCGCCGGGGAGCTGTTTTTT
>TRBV4-1|TRBJ2-3|NA|NA
CASSQVLASTDTQYF
TGCGCCAGCAGCCAAGTCCTAGCGAGCACAGATACGCAGTATTTT